This TCR beta chain was documented in a study of shared clonotypes between healthy human individuals. The germline CDR1 and CDR2 sequences are SGHRS and YFSETQ. This CDR3 spans 15 amino acids. Each cell subset's genomic DNA was divided evenly among several immunoSEQ plates. This table comes from immunoSEQ multiplex PCR, and its TCRdb copy is limited to in-frame clones, with some not included. There are hundreds of thousands of clones in the sample; 73% occur only once, and 8.5% to 12% lies in the top ten. The material sequenced was memory CD4+ T cells sorted from blood. Subset given: CD45RA-negative fraction. The chain couples TRBV5-1 to TRBJ2-5, with 8 bases that match TRBD2. Gene TRBJ2-7 matches the end of the DNA better, so the J call may be wrong. The receptor's source is a man aged 30-40 years in good health. This CDR3 reads CASSPSKAGGYEQYF. In DNA form, the CDR3 reads TGCGCCAGCAGCCCTAGCAAGGCGGGGGGCTACGAGCAGTACTTC.